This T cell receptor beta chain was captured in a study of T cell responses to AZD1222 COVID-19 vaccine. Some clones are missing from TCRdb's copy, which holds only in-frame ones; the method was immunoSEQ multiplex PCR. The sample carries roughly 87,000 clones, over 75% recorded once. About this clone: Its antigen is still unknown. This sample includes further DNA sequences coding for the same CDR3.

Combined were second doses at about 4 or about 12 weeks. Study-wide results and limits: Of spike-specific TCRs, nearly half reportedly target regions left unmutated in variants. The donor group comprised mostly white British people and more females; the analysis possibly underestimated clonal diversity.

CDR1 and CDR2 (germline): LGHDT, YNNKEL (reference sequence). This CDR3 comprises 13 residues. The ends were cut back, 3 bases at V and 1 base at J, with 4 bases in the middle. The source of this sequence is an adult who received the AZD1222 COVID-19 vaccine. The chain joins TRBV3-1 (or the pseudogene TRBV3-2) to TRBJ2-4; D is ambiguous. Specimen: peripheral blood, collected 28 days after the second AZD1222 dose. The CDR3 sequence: CASSQGAKNIQYF. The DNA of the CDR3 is TGTGCCAGCAGCCAGGGGGCCAAAAACATTCAGTACTTC.